This T cell receptor beta chain was captured in a study of shared clonotypes between healthy human individuals. Study findings and constraints: Several donors held around 5% of naive CD4 clonotypes in common. Among non-shared clonotypes, generation probabilities were lower than among those shared by all four donors. Naive subsets generally had larger estimated richness than memory subsets.

The data were produced by immunoSEQ multiplex PCR, yet TCRdb's version contains in-frame clones alone and is incomplete. The data show about 1.5 million clones, with 95% to 99% seen just once and less than 0.55% held by the top ten. Concerning this clone itself: What it binds is not known.

Trimming pared 3 bases from V and 5 bases from J, leaving 19 bases between. Per the germline V gene, CDR1 is KGHSH and CDR2 is LQKENI. This CDR3 has 16 residues. Sequenced input: naive CD4+ T cells sorted from blood. Subset indicated: CD45RA+ positively selected. The clonotype comes from a man aged 25-45 years in good health. J is TRBJ1-1 and V is TRBV18, with unresolved D. The chain's CDR3 is CASSPPLFWGFTEAFF. Written as DNA, the CDR3 is TGTGCCAGCTCACCTCCTCTATTTTGGGGTTTTACTGAAGCTTTCTTT.